The 32 T cell receptor beta chains in this list originate from one sample, sequenced in a study of T cell clusters in autoimmune cytopenias. One tube held mixed TRB-A and TRB-B primer pools for touch-down PCR. TCRdb processed the multiplex PCR reads again and assigns one entry to each CDR3 protein, with no DNA. The sample has fewer than 7,500 distinct CDR3 sequences; the top ten hold around 8.9%. TRB was amplified from roughly 250 ng of peripheral blood genomic DNA per sample. These data were likewise used in another study, on T cell repertoires in aging, cancer and after chemotherapy.

The sample comprised peripheral blood. The receptor set was obtained from a human donor in good health.

Its frequency marks this clonotype as medium-sized. The genes are TRBV30 and TRBJ1-2; checking the TCRdb D call of TRBD1 is not possible without DNA. The CDR3 contains 13 residues. From germline, CDR1 is GTSNPN and CDR2 SVGIG (reference sequence). CDR3 amino acids: CAWMFGTANGYTF.

J is TRBJ2-1 and V is TRBV11-1; TCRdb indicates TRBD2, and absent DNA this call remains unverified. The V gene's germline CDR1 is SGHAT and CDR2 FQDESV (reference sequence). This CDR3 is 14 amino acids long. CDR3: CASSPGTSGLEQFF.

The V gene is TRBV12-3 or TRBV12-4, the J gene TRBJ2-7. The CDR3 runs 14 residues. CDR3 sequence reads: CASSTPTLPYEQYF.

The chain uses TRBV6-6 and TRBJ2-1; TCRdb reports TRBD1, a call that lacks DNA to check it against. The germline gives CDR1 MNHNY, CDR2 SVGAGI (reference sequence). The CDR3 loop spans 15 amino acids. This CDR3 reads CASSSYSTGRGEQFF.

This chain joins TRBV20-1 and TRBJ1-1; TCRdb's D gene call, TRBD1, goes unchecked for lack of DNA. Per the germline V gene, CDR1 is DFQATT and CDR2 is SNEGSKA (reference sequence). The CDR3 consists of 15 residues. This chain's CDR3 is CSARERTGVNTEAFF.

According to its frequency, this clonotype is medium-sized (0.01 to 0.1%). This chain connects TRBV6-5 to TRBJ2-7; the D call from TCRdb, TRBD1, cannot be confirmed without DNA. CDR3 length: 16 residues. The germline CDR1 and CDR2 sequences are MNHEY and SVGAGI. The CDR3 region is CASSYSLTEPSYEQYF.

This rearrangement joins TRBV18 to TRBJ2-2; TCRdb outputs TRBD1, but without DNA this stays unchecked. The germline V gene encodes CDR1 KGHSH and CDR2 LQKENI. There are 16 residues in the CDR3. CDR3 in amino acids: CASSPRSRGATGELFF.

The J gene is TRBJ1-1, the V gene TRBV7-6. This CDR3 comprises 15 residues. Germline V gene sequence: CDR1 SGHVS, CDR2 FNYEAQ. The CDR3 region is CASSLDSFMNTEAFF.

Judged by frequency, this clonotype is medium-sized (0.01 to 0.1%). This chain uses TRBV12-3 or TRBV12-4 with TRBJ2-3; lacking DNA, the TRBD2 call made by TCRdb goes unchecked. The CDR3 runs 15 residues. CDR3 amino acids: CASSSTSAYTDTQYF.

The CDR3 region is CASSLGGAAREKLFF. The chain carries TRBV13 and TRBJ1-4; TCRdb indicates TRBD1, and absent DNA this call remains unverified. The germline V gene has CDR1 PRHDT and CDR2 FYEKMQ (reference sequence). The CDR3 runs 15 residues.

The CDR3 loop is CASTGANYGYTF. The V call is TRBV6-2 or TRBV6-3, the J call TRBJ1-2; without DNA, the TCRdb call of TRBD1 cannot be checked. The CDR3 is 12 residues long. Germline CDR1 MNHEY, CDR2 SVGEGT.

The rearrangement links TRBV6-6 to TRBJ1-6; TCRdb returns TRBD1, unconfirmable since there is no DNA. Germline V CDR1 and CDR2: MNHNY, SVGAGI (reference sequence). The CDR3 spans 16 residues. This CDR3 reads CASSYASPAPLSPLHF.

This clonotype registers medium-sized by frequency. The chain combines TRBV5-5 with TRBJ2-5; TCRdb's D call of TRBD1 is untestable without DNA. CDR1 is SGHKS and CDR2 is YYEKEE in the germline V gene (reference sequence). The CDR3 spans 16 residues. This chain's CDR3 is CASTVPVKSLQETQYF. Full variable domain (missing parts from reference TRBV5-5 and TRBJ2-5): DAGVTQSPTHLIKTRGQQVTLRCSPISGHKSVSWYQQVLGQGPQFIFQYYEKEERGRGNFPDRFSARQFPNYSSELNVNALLLGDSALYLCASTVPVKSLQETQYFGPGTRLLVL.

By frequency, this clonotype registers medium-sized. The CDR3 is CASSDTGDTGELFF. The chain couples TRBV6-4 to TRBJ2-2; TCRdb returns TRBD1, unconfirmable since there is no DNA. This CDR3 contains 14 residues. CDR1 is MRHNA and CDR2 is SNTAGT in the germline V gene.

This clonotype is classed as medium-sized by frequency. The rearrangement uses TRBV19 and TRBJ2-7; TCRdb returns TRBD1, unconfirmable since there is no DNA. CDR3 length: 14 residues. The germline CDR1 and CDR2 sequences are LNHDA and SQIVND (reference sequence). The CDR3 loop reads CASRRRQGSYEQYF.

The chain couples TRBV18 to TRBJ1-2; TCRdb's D gene call, TRBD1, goes unchecked for lack of DNA. The CDR3 consists of 16 residues. CDR1 is KGHSH and CDR2 is LQKENI in the germline V gene. The CDR3 here is CASSPQTAEYNYGYTF.

Its frequency marks this clonotype as medium-sized. This sequence joins TRBV19 and TRBJ2-3; the TRBD1 assignment by TCRdb is unverifiable without DNA. In germline, CDR1 is LNHDA, CDR2 SQIVND (reference sequence). This CDR3 region has 12 residues. CDR3 sequence reads: CASSTPADTQYF.

The CDR3: CASSLAFPSTDTQYF. The V and J genes are TRBV5-4 and TRBJ2-3. The germline CDR1 and CDR2 sequences are SGHNT and YYREEE (reference sequence). This CDR3 comprises 15 residues.

The gene calls are TRBV18 and TRBJ1-6. Germline V gives CDR1 KGHSH, CDR2 LQKENI. The CDR3 extends over 16 amino acids. This CDR3 is CASSPQEGTYNSPLHF.

This clonotype is identified as medium-sized from frequency. The rearrangement joins TRBV19 to TRBJ2-2; TCRdb's assignment of TRBD1 cannot be checked, as there is no DNA. This CDR3 is 14 amino acids long. Germline CDR1 LNHDA, CDR2 SQIVND (reference sequence). The CDR3 reads CASRDDSNTGELFF. Looking up the rest from reference TRBV19 and TRBJ2-2 gives the full variable domain: DGGITQSPKYLFRKEGQNVTLSCEQNLNHDAMYWYRQDPGQGLRLIYYSQIVNDFQKGDIAEGYSVSREKKESFPLTVTSAQKNPTAFYLCASRDDSNTGELFFGEGSRLTVL.

This chain links TRBV18 with TRBJ1-2; without DNA, the TCRdb call of TRBD1 cannot be checked. CDR1 is KGHSH and CDR2 is LQKENI in the germline V gene. This CDR3 has 15 amino acids. CDR3 loop: CASSPPDRPNYGYTF.

V usage is TRBV15 and J usage is TRBJ1-2. The germline gives CDR1 LNHNV, CDR2 YYDKDF (reference sequence). The CDR3 extends over 15 amino acids. CDR3 in amino acids: CATSRDNARQGGYTF.

The CDR3 loop reads CASSLTDDYGYTF. This chain connects TRBV6-1 to TRBJ1-2. The germline V gene encodes CDR1 MNHNS and CDR2 SASEGT. The CDR3 sequence is 13 residues long.

In terms of frequency, this clonotype is medium-sized (0.01 to 0.1%). The chain has TRBV6-1 and TRBJ1-2; TCRdb lists TRBD1, though no DNA is available to test this call. Looked up from germline, CDR1 is MNHNS and CDR2 is SASEGT. The CDR3 sequence is 15 residues long. The CDR3 loop reads CASSEDGTGGYGYTF.

By frequency, this clonotype registers medium-sized (0.01 to 0.1%). The chain employs TRBV29-1 and TRBJ1-2. This CDR3 is built from 13 residues. Germline assignment: CDR1 SQVTM and CDR2 ANQGSEA. The CDR3: CSVEEAALYGYTF.

This clonotype is labeled medium-sized based on frequency. The chain carries TRBV5-4 and TRBJ2-1. Per germline, CDR1 SGHNT and CDR2 YYREEE (reference sequence). The CDR3 length is 15 residues. CDR3 amino acids: CASSLRQTLYNEQFF.

CDR3 amino acids: CATSRPGHHYGYTF. This chain connects TRBV15 to TRBJ1-2; lacking DNA, the TRBD1 call made by TCRdb goes unchecked. This CDR3 region has 14 residues. CDR1 and CDR2 (germline): LNHNV, YYDKDF (reference sequence).

This clonotype registers medium-sized by frequency. This sequence joins TRBV7-9 and TRBJ2-2; checking the TCRdb D call of TRBD1 is not possible without DNA. Germline V lookup: CDR1 SEHNR, CDR2 FQNEAQ (reference sequence). The CDR3 runs 12 residues. CDR3 loop: CASSVTDRELFF.

This chain links TRBV27 with TRBJ1-1; without DNA, the TCRdb call of TRBD1 cannot be checked. The germline CDR1 and CDR2 sequences are MNHEY and SMNVEV (reference sequence). CDR3 length equals 15 residues. The CDR3 reads CASSLLPLRVTEAFF.

This clonotype counts as medium-sized by frequency. The J gene is TRBJ2-2, the V gene TRBV6-9; the TRBD1 assignment by TCRdb is unverifiable without DNA. The CDR3 sequence is 15 residues long. The germline CDR1 and CDR2 sequences are MNHGY and SVAAGI. This CDR3 is CADGTGDANTGELFF.

Considering frequency, this clonotype is large. The chain uses TRBV18 and TRBJ2-5. Germline V lookup: CDR1 KGHSH, CDR2 LQKENI. CDR3 length: 12 residues. CDR3 sequence reads: CASSPLQETQYF. The full variable domain, rest sourced from reference TRBV18 and TRBJ2-5, is NAGVMQNPRHLVRRRGQEARLRCSPMKGHSHVYWYRQLPEEGLKFMVYLQKENIIDESGMPKERFSAEFPKEGPSILRIQQVVRGDSAAYFCASSPLQETQYFGPGTRLLVL.

This clonotype is labeled medium-sized based on frequency. The gene calls are TRBV11-1 and TRBJ1-2. Germline values: CDR1 SGHAT, CDR2 FQDESV (reference sequence). The CDR3 totals 13 residues. This CDR3 is CASSLDRAFGYTF.